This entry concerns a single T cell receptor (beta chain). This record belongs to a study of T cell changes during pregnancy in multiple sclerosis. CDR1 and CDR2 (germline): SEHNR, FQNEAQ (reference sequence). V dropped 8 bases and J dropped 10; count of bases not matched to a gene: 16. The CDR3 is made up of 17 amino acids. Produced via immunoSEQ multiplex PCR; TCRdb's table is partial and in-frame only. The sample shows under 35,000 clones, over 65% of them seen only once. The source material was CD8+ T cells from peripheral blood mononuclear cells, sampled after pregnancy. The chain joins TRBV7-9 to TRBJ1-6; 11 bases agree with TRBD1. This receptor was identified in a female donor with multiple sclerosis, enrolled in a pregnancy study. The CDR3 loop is CASAPRDRGAGKSPLHF. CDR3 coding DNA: TGTGCCAGCGCCCCACGGGACAGGGGGGCTGGAAAGTCACCCCTCCACTTT.